These 10 T cell receptor beta chains were sequenced from one sample in a study of T cell clonality in common variable immunodeficiency. Study findings and constraints: Fewer deletions and N-nucleotide insertions were reportedly seen in common variable immunodeficiency TCR beta sequences.

Method: immunoSEQ multiplex PCR; TCRdb's copy keeps in-frame clones and lacks some. The sample is made up of about 34,000 clones, none counted only once. These receptors lack a known antigen. The sample comprised peripheral blood mononuclear cells. The receptors originated from a human donor with common variable immunodeficiency.

This clone has at least ten counts. From the germline J gene comes the end of the CDR3, since the read stops 3 residues before it. The rearrangement uses TRBV3-1 (or the pseudogene TRBV3-2) and TRBJ2-2; D assignment may be TRBD1 or TRBD2 (5 bases each). The CDR3 covers 18 residues. CDR1 and CDR2 from the germline V gene are LGHDT and YNNKEL (reference sequence). Trimming stripped 4 bases from V and 5 bases from J, with 23 bases between. CDR3: CASSRGAIAEGYTGELFF. CDR3 bases read: TGTGCCAGCAGCCGAGGGGCAATAGCAGAAGGGTATACCGGGGAG.

In its sample, this clone was seen many times. Read coverage stops 3 residues before the CDR3 terminus; the germline J gene supplies the remainder. This chain joins TRBV6-1 and TRBJ2-7, with a possible D match to TRBD1 (6 bases). The CDR3 sequence is 15 residues long. The germline gives CDR1 MNHNS, CDR2 SASEGT. Trimming cost V 1 base and J 2 bases, with 12 bases left between them. The CDR3 protein is CASSEEVQGPYEQYF. The covered CDR3 bases are TGTGCCAGCAGTGAAGAAGTTCAGGGGCCCTACGAG.

At least ten counts were recorded for this clone. The observed sequence ends 3 residues before the CDR3 terminus, with the missing tail filled in from the germline J gene. The chain recombines TRBV19 with TRBJ1-1; 7 bases match TRBD1. Per germline, CDR1 LNHDA and CDR2 SQIVND (reference sequence). V shed 1 base, J shed 0 bases, and the junction held 5 bases outside the gene matches. The CDR3 extends over 16 amino acids. The CDR3 region is CASSIVSTGVNTEAFF. CDR3 DNA (partial): TGTGCCAGTAGTATAGTGTCCACAGGGGTGAACACTGAA.

This clone was observed a few times. From the germline J gene comes the end of the CDR3, since the read stops 3 residues before it. The genes are TRBV10-3 and TRBJ2-7; D remains ambiguous. Trimming pared 2 bases from V and 5 bases from J, leaving 7 bases between. The CDR3 is 12 residues long. Germline lookup yields CDR1 ENHRY and CDR2 SYGVKD. The part of the CDR3 DNA that was read is TGTGCCATCAGTGAGGCGGTAGACGAG. Translation gives CAISEAVDE. The full CDR3 is CAISEAVDEQYF.

This clone came up a few times. The read ends 3 residues early relative to the CDR3; the germline J gene fills the gap. The V and J genes are TRBV2 and TRBJ1-1; 9 bases align to TRBD1. Germline CDR1 and CDR2: SNHLY and FYNNEI. The trim removed 6 bases at V and 4 bases at J, leaving 6 bases unmatched. CDR3 length equals 14 residues. CDR3: CASRLTGGGTEAFF. The CDR3 DNA, read in part, is TGTGCCAGCAGACTCACAGGGGGCGGCACTGAA.

In this sample, this clone turned up many times. The observed sequence ends 3 residues before the CDR3 terminus, with the missing tail filled in from the germline J gene. The chain carries TRBV5-1 and TRBJ2-5; D possibly corresponds to TRBD2 (5 bases). Trimming removed 1 base at V and 2 bases at J, with 12 bases between. The CDR3 has 15 amino acids. The germline gives CDR1 SGHRS, CDR2 YFSETQ. CDR3 DNA, as far as it was read: TGCGCCAGCAGCTTGATGGTCGGGGAACAAGAGACC. Encoded protein: CASSLMVGEQET. Given in full, the CDR3 is CASSLMVGEQETQYF.

Ten or more counts support this clone. With the read ending 3 residues before the CDR3 end, the germline J gene is used to fill in that end. The chain links TRBV7-8 to TRBJ1-1, with D possibly being TRBD1 (6 bases). The V gene lost 5 bases and the J gene lost 0 bases, with 19 bases spanning the gap. The CDR3 runs to 17 residues. Germline assignment: CDR1 SGHVS and CDR2 FQNEAQ. CDR3 DNA (partial): TGTGCCAGCAGCAAGCAGGGGATTTATAGTATGAACACTGAA. This codes for CASSKQGIYSMNTE. The entire CDR3 sequence reads CASSKQGIYSMNTEAFF.

This clone was observed a few times. The read falls 3 residues short of the CDR3 end, and the missing part is taken from the germline J gene. The chain recombines TRBV19 with TRBJ1-1; TRBD1 aligns across 9 bases. Trimming took 7 bases from V and 4 from J; bases not matched to a gene: 10. The CDR3 contains 15 residues. CDR1 is LNHDA and CDR2 is SQIVND in the germline V gene (reference sequence). CDR3 sequence: CASTSPPTGGTEAFF. The CDR3 DNA, read in part, is TGTGCCAGTACCTCACCCCCGACAGGGGGCACTGAA.

As to this clone: Read data end 3 residues before the CDR3 end; the end is taken from the germline J gene. The rearrangement uses TRBV19 and TRBJ1-1; D is possibly TRBD1 (6 bases). This CDR3 is 17 amino acids long. V lost 3 bases to trimming and J lost 6 bases, with 23 bases between them. Germline V CDR1 and CDR2: LNHDA, SQIVND (reference sequence). The DNA read from the CDR3 is TGTGCCAGTAGTATCCGGTCGACCGGGACACTAGACGCTGAA. The encoded protein is CASSIRSTGTLDAE. The full CDR3 protein reads CASSIRSTGTLDAEAFF.

As concerns this clone: The read terminates 3 residues ahead of where the CDR3 ends, so the germline J gene completes it. V and J are TRBV18 and TRBJ1-2; TRBD1 matches at 12 bases. This CDR3 has 17 residues. Germline V CDR1 and CDR2: KGHSH, LQKENI. With 2 bases clipped from V and 4 bases from J, the junction kept 8 bases outside the gene matches. The CDR3 sequence: CASSPLGQGASSYGYTF. The sequenced CDR3 bases are TGTGCCAGCTCACCATTGGGACAGGGGGCGTCTAGCTATGGC.